The present TCR beta chain was sequenced within a study of T cell clonotyping in hematopoietic cell transplantation. Broader study findings: At the given depth, recipient repertoires were over 95% de novo clonotypes. Broader posttransplant TCR repertoire diversity was predicted by graft donor and pretransplant recipient Inverse Simpson Index values. Recipient TCR diversity dropped after transplant; expanded clonotypes rose from day 30 to 180. CD4 and CD8 repertoire contributions could not be separated without sorting.

Comment on this clone: Its specificity is unknown.

This CDR3 region has 12 residues. Trimming took 4 bases from V and 3 from J, leaving 8 bases between them. CDR1 is SGHRS, CDR2 YFSETQ, per germline. Sequencing used immunoSEQ multiplex PCR; TCRdb keeps in-frame clones, though not all of them. The data contain 28,000 or so clones, approximately 95% of them seen just once; the ten biggest clones take up approximately 1.5%. The sequencing sample was made of peripheral blood mononuclear cells. This clonotype was sampled from a man aged 50 to 60 in good health. Some clones in this sample may be carry-over from other donors' samples. The chain combines TRBV5-1 with TRBJ2-7; D remains unclear. DNA of the CDR3: TGCGCCAGCAGCCTGGACCTCTACGAGCAGTACTTC. As protein: CASSLDLYEQYF.